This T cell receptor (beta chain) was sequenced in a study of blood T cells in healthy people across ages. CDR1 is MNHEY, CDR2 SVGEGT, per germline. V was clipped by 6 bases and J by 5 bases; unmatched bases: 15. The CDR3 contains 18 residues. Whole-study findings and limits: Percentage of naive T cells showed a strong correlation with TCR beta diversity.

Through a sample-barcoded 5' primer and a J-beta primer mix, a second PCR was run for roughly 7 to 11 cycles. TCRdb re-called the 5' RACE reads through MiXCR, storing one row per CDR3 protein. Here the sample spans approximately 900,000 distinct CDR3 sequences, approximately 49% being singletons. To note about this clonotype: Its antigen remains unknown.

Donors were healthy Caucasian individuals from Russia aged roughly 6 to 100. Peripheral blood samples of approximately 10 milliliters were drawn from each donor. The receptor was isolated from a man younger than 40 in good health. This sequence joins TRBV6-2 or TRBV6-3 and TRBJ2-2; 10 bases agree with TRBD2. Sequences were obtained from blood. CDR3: CASSPPVSGGVDTGELFF. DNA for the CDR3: TGTGCCAGCAGCCCCCCAGTGAGCGGGGGGGTGGATACCGGGGAGCTGTTTTTT.